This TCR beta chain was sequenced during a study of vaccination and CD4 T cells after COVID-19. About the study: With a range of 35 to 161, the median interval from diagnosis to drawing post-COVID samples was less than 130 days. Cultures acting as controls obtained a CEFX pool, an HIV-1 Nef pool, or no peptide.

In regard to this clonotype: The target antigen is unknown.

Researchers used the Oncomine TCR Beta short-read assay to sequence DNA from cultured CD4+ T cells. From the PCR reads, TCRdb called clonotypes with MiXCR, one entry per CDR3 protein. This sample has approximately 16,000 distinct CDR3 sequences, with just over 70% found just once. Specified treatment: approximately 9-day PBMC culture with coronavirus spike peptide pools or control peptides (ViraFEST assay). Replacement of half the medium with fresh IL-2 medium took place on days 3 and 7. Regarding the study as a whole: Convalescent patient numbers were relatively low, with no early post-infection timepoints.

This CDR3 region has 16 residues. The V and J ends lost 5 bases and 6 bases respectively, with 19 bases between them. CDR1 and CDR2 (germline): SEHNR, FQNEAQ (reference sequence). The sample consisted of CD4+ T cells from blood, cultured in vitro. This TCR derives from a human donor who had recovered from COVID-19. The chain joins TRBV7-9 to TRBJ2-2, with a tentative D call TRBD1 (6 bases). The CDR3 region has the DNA TGTGCCAGCAGCGCACGGGGACAATCGAGGGCCGGGGAGCTGTTTTTT. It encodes CASSARGQSRAGELFF.